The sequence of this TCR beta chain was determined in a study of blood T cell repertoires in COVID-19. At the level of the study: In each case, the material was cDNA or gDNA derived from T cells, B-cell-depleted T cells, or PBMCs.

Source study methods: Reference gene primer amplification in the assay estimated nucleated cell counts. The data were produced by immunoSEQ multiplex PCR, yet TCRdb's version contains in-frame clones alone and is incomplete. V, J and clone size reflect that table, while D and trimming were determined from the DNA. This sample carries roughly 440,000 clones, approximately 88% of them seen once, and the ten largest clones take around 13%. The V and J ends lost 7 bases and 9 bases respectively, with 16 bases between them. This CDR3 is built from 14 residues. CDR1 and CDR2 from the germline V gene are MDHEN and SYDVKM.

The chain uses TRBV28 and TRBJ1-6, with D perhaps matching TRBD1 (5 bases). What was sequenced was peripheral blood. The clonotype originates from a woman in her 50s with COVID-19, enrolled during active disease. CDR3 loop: CASTELQGGSPLHF. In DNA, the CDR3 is TGTGCCAGCACCGAGCTCCAGGGCGGTTCACCCCTCCACTTT.